These 18 T cell receptor beta chains came from one sample sequenced in a study of shared clonotypes between healthy human individuals. Profiled with immunoSEQ multiplex PCR; TCRdb holds only in-frame clones, not every one. The top ten hold about 0.068% of the sample, which has roughly 520,000 clones, 90% to 96% seen once. Sequencing was done on a sample of naive CD4+ T cells sorted from blood. As for subset: CD45RA+ positively selected. The receptors were sampled from a woman under 40 in good health.

The chain links TRBV6-6 to TRBJ2-7; 10 nucleotides agree with TRBD1. Germline CDR1 reads MNHNY; CDR2 reads SVGAGI (reference sequence). Trimming cost V 6 bases and J 2 bases; bases outside gene matches: 7. The CDR3 sequence is 15 residues long. The DNA of the CDR3 is TGTGCCAGCAGCCCCCCCGGGACAGGGGCCTACGAGCAGTACTTC. Residues: CASSPPGTGAYEQYF.

As to this clone: Germline and junction disagree at one end, which may indicate a read error. This chain connects TRBV7-9 to TRBJ2-7; D perhaps matches TRBD1 (6 bases). CDR3 size: 15 residues. Germline V gene sequence: CDR1 SEHNR, CDR2 FQNEAQ (reference sequence). CDR3 region: CASSLAGTPYDEQHF. CDR3 bases: TGTGCCAGCAGCCTCGCCGGGACACCTTACGACGAGCAGCACTTC.

The V call is TRBV7-9, the J call TRBJ2-5; tentative D call: TRBD2 (5 bases). This CDR3 has 15 amino acids. The V end was cut by 5 bases, the J end by 0 bases, with 13 bases between. Germline V gene lookup returns CDR1 SEHNR and CDR2 FQNEAQ (reference sequence). The CDR3 region is CASSPLRAYQETQYF. The DNA for the CDR3 is TGTGCCAGCAGCCCCCTGCGGGCATACCAAGAGACCCAGTACTTC. The whole variable domain, filled in from reference TRBV7-9 and TRBJ2-5, reads DTGVSQNPRHKITKRGQNVTFRCDPISEHNRLYWYRQTLGQGPEFLTYFQNEAQLEKSRLLSDRFSAERPKGSFSTLEIQRTEQGDSAMYLCASSPLRAYQETQYFGPGTRLLVL.

This clone was picked up one time. The V and J genes are TRBV5-1 and TRBJ2-3; 7 positions agree with TRBD2. V lost 6 bases to trimming and J lost 5 bases; unmatched junction nucleotides: 9. CDR1 and CDR2 from the germline V gene are SGHRS and YFSETQ. The CDR3 is 14 amino acids. DNA for the CDR3: TGCGCCAGCATCCGGGCGGGAGCAGAAGATACGCAGTATTTT. Encoded protein: CASIRAGAEDTQYF.

This sequence joins TRBV29-1 and TRBJ2-7; the D gene is possibly TRBD2 (6 bases). Germline V CDR1 and CDR2: SQVTM, ANQGSEA. This CDR3 has 14 residues. Trimming shortened V by 7 bases and J by 2 bases, and 18 bases separated the two germline ends. The CDR3 sequence: CSGFTRDFPYEQYF. For the CDR3, the DNA is TGCAGCGGTTTCACAAGGGACTTTCCCTACGAGCAGTACTTC.

This clone was observed a handful of times. The CDR3 nucleotides are TGCAGCGTTACTCGTCTGGGGGCCGAGGAGCTGTTTTTT. This codes for CSVTRLGAEELFF. The chain links TRBV29-1 to TRBJ2-2, with D tentatively TRBD1 (6 bases). V lost 5 bases, J lost 10 bases, and 17 bases lay in between. The CDR3 is 13 amino acids. Germline V lookup: CDR1 SQVTM, CDR2 ANQGSEA.

J is TRBJ1-1 and V is TRBV28; a possible D gene is TRBD1 (5 bases). The V gene lost 7 bases and the J gene lost 4 bases, with 13 bases spanning the gap. CDR3 length: 13 amino acids. The germline V gene encodes CDR1 MDHEN and CDR2 SYDVKM. The CDR3 DNA reads as TGTGCCAGCATTAGCAGGGTTGGCACTGAAGCTTTCTTT. This encodes CASISRVGTEAFF.

This clone was picked up a small number of times. V and J are TRBV2 and TRBJ1-5; maybe TRBD1 (6 bases). The CDR3 is made up of 15 amino acids. The germline CDR1 and CDR2 sequences are SNHLY and FYNNEI. Trimming removed 6 bases from V and 0 bases from J, with 12 bases in between. CDR3 amino acids: CASRQQGNSNQPQHF. The CDR3 DNA sequence: TGTGCCAGCAGACAACAGGGTAATAGCAATCAGCCCCAGCATTTT.

For the CDR3, the DNA is TGTGCCAGCTTGTCACTCGTGGGGCCCGGAGAGACCCAGTACTTC. As protein: CASLSLVGPGETQYF. The J gene is TRBJ2-5, the V gene TRBV28, with D perhaps TRBD1 (5 bases). This CDR3 has 15 residues. The V end lost 8 bases, the J end lost 4 bases, and 20 bases lay between the germline ends. Germline assignment: CDR1 MDHEN and CDR2 SYDVKM.

This chain connects TRBV7-9 to TRBJ2-7; 7 positions agree with TRBD2. CDR1 SEHNR and CDR2 FQNEAQ come from the germline V gene (reference sequence). J was trimmed by 6 bases and V by 6 bases; bases with no gene match: 14. The CDR3 spans 15 residues. CDR3 region: CASSRGGGDPGEQYF. CDR3 nucleotides: TGTGCCAGCAGTCGTGGGGGGGGAGACCCCGGCGAGCAGTACTTC.

The J gene is TRBJ2-2, the V gene TRBV19; 7 positions agree with TRBD2. Germline V gives CDR1 LNHDA, CDR2 SQIVND (reference sequence). The CDR3 totals 15 residues. V lost 5 bases, J lost 5 bases, and 8 bases stayed unmatched. CDR3 DNA: TGTGCCAGTAGTCCCCTTTCGGGAGGAACCGGGGAGCTGTTTTTT. The encoded protein is CASSPLSGGTGELFF.

V is TRBV6-6 and J is TRBJ1-5; D uncertain. Trimming cost V 0 bases and J 1 base, with 10 bases left between them. There are 16 residues in the CDR3. Germline V gives CDR1 MNHNY, CDR2 SVGAGI (reference sequence). The CDR3 sequence is CASSYSSRTSNQPQHF. Here the CDR3 DNA reads TGTGCCAGCAGTTACTCGTCCAGGACGAGCAATCAGCCCCAGCATTTT.

V usage is TRBV19 and J usage is TRBJ1-1; 8 positions agree with TRBD1. The CDR3 is made up of 15 amino acids. With 4 bases clipped from V and 5 bases from J, the junction kept 9 bases outside the gene matches. Germline CDR1 reads LNHDA; CDR2 reads SQIVND (reference sequence). CDR3 nucleotide sequence: TGTGCCAGTAGTACCAGGGGCAGGGGGCGAACTGAAGCTTTCTTT. Amino acid sequence: CASSTRGRGRTEAFF. The whole variable domain, remainder taken from reference TRBV19 and TRBJ1-1, is DGGITQSPKYLFRKEGQNVTLSCEQNLNHDAMYWYRQDPGQGLRLIYYSQIVNDFQKGDIAEGYSVSREKKESFPLTVTSAQKNPTAFYLCASSTRGRGRTEAFFGQGTRLTVV.

V gene TRBV18 combines with J gene TRBJ2-7; 14 nucleotides align to TRBD2. Looked up from germline, CDR1 is KGHSH and CDR2 is LQKENI. The V and J ends lost 5 bases and 0 bases, in that order; junction bases with no gene match: 9. This CDR3 region has 18 residues. CDR3 sequence: CASSAGTSGSFSSYEQYF. The DNA of the CDR3 is TGTGCCAGCTCAGCCGGGACTAGCGGGAGCTTCAGCTCCTACGAGCAGTACTTC.

The V call is TRBV7-7, the J call TRBJ2-5, with a possible D match to TRBD2 (6 bases). The assigned J gene may be wrong: the sequence end matches TRBJ2-7 better. The CDR3 totals 15 residues. Germline assignment: CDR1 SSHAT and CDR2 FNYEAQ (reference sequence). The CDR3 sequence: CASSLGVGLGGEQYF. DNA for the CDR3: TGTGCCAGCAGCTTAGGAGTGGGCCTGGGGGGCGAGCAGTACTTC.

This chain joins TRBV28 and TRBJ1-5; D call uncertain. This CDR3 region has 12 residues. V lost 6 bases to trimming and J lost 5 bases, with 8 bases between them. CDR1 is MDHEN and CDR2 is SYDVKM in the germline V gene. The CDR3 DNA follows: TGTGCCAGCAGAGGAGCAGATCAGCCCCAGCATTTT. This gives the protein CASRGADQPQHF.

The chain couples TRBV5-4 to TRBJ1-4, with no clear D. Germline V gene lookup returns CDR1 SGHNT and CDR2 YYREEE (reference sequence). The CDR3 is made up of 13 amino acids. V lost 0 bases and J lost 4, with 4 bases in between. CDR3 DNA: TGTGCCAGCAGCTTGGCAGATAATGAAAAACTGTTTTTT. Amino acids: CASSLADNEKLFF.

The chain employs TRBV11-3 and TRBJ2-5, with D perhaps matching TRBD1 (6 bases). CDR1 and CDR2 from the germline V gene are SGHNT and YENEEA. The CDR3 is 14 residues long. V was pared by 2 bases and J by 4 bases, with 11 bases between. This CDR3 is CASSLSRGRETQYF. The CDR3 DNA reads TGTGCCAGCAGCTTATCCAGGGGAAGAGAGACCCAGTACTTC.